This record covers a single T cell receptor (beta chain). This CDR3 has 16 residues. Trimming took off 5 bases at V and 4 bases at J, with 21 bases between the two ends. CDR1 and CDR2 (germline): SGHAT, FQNNGV. Produced via immunoSEQ multiplex PCR; TCRdb's table is partial and in-frame only. The table shows about 49,000 clones, with about 85% occurring only once. This sample was taken from a study of blood T cell repertoires in COVID-19. The material sequenced was peripheral blood. This sequence originates from a human donor in a cohort sampled during active COVID-19. V usage is TRBV11-2 and J usage is TRBJ2-7; D might be TRBD1 (6 bases). CDR3 residues: CASSNVLDSASYEQYF. The CDR3 DNA reads TGTGCCAGCAGCAACGTCCTGGACAGTGCCAGTTACGAGCAGTACTTC.